A single sample gave rise to the 8 T cell receptor beta chains below, sequenced in a study of shared clonotypes between healthy human individuals. Only in-frame clones appear in the TCRdb table, and some are missing; sequencing was by immunoSEQ multiplex PCR. The table shows 2 million or so clones, with 85% to 95% occurring only once. Sequencing used naive CD4+ T cells sorted from blood. As for subset: CD45RA+ positively selected. These receptor sequences come from a man between 18 and 29 years old in good health.

This clone showed up just once. The rearrangement uses TRBV6-1 and TRBJ2-7; 7 bases line up with TRBD1. From germline, CDR1 is MNHNS and CDR2 SASEGT. Trimming removed 7 bases from V and 6 bases from J; junction bases left unmatched: 12. CDR3 length equals 14 residues. This CDR3 reads CASTKTGFLVEQYF. In DNA form, the CDR3 reads TGTGCCAGCACCAAGACAGGGTTCTTGGTCGAGCAGTACTTC.

CDR3 nucleotides: TGTGCCAGCAGGTTTATTCTTGGGGTCGGATACAATGAGCAGTTCTTC. This encodes CASRFILGVGYNEQFF. This chain joins TRBV27 and TRBJ2-1, with D unresolved. Germline V gives CDR1 MNHEY, CDR2 SMNVEV (reference sequence). The CDR3 is made up of 16 amino acids. Trimming stripped 6 bases from V and 4 bases from J, with 19 bases between.

Written as DNA, the CDR3 is TGCGCCAGCAGCCAAGATACAGCGGGAGGGCATTGGGATGAGCAGTTCTTC. Its translation is CASSQDTAGGHWDEQFF. This rearrangement joins TRBV4-3 to TRBJ2-1; 10 nucleotides line up with TRBD2. The V and J ends lost 0 bases and 8 bases, in that order; junction bases with no gene match: 10. This CDR3 is built from 17 residues. Germline V gene data show CDR1 as LGHNA and CDR2 as YSLEER.

The CDR3: CSARSVNTGELFF. The DNA of the CDR3 is TGCAGCGCCCGATCAGTGAACACCGGGGAGCTGTTTTTT. The chain is built from TRBV29-1 and TRBJ2-2; D not certain. V was shortened by 7 bases and J by 1 base, with 10 bases between the two germline ends. CDR1 is SQVTM, CDR2 ANQGSEA, per germline. The CDR3 has 13 amino acids.

The chain combines TRBV15 with TRBJ1-5, with D unresolved. This CDR3 has 13 residues. Per the germline V gene, CDR1 is LNHNV and CDR2 is YYDKDF (reference sequence). V was pared by 0 bases and J by 9 bases, with 9 bases between. CDR3: CATSRDHDGPQHF. In DNA, the CDR3 is TGTGCCACCAGCAGAGATCACGACGGGCCCCAGCATTTT.

This clone showed up just a few times. This chain connects TRBV10-2 to TRBJ1-2; D is unclear. Germline loops: CDR1 WSHSY, CDR2 SAAADI. This CDR3 is 13 amino acids long. With 2 bases removed from V and 5 bases from J, the gap between germline ends came to 9 bases. The CDR3 is CASSEPVGYGYTF. Written as DNA, the CDR3 is TGCGCCAGCAGTGAGCCGGTTGGGTATGGCTACACCTTC.

The chain carries TRBV6-5 and TRBJ1-5; D is ambiguous. The germline CDR1 and CDR2 sequences are MNHEY and SVGAGI. The V end lost 6 bases, the J end lost 4 bases, and 10 bases lay between the germline ends. CDR3 size: 13 residues. The CDR3 is CASRETINQPQHF. The CDR3 DNA is TGTGCCAGCAGGGAAACGATTAATCAGCCCCAGCATTTT.

A single count supports this clone. This chain uses TRBV5-1 with TRBJ2-3; D possibly corresponds to TRBD2 (5 bases). V lost 0 bases, J lost 0 bases, and 14 bases lay in between. The germline V gene has CDR1 SGHRS and CDR2 YFSETQ. This CDR3 is built from 17 residues. CDR3 sequence (DNA): TGCGCCAGCAGCTTGGAGCCACCGGGATCTAGCACAGATACGCAGTATTTT. Its translation is CASSLEPPGSSTDTQYF.